This TCR beta chain was identified in a study of cytotoxic CD8 clonotypes in ibrutinib-treated CLL (dated by TCRdb to the early 2020s). The study in broad terms: The cohort had about a dozen relapsed/refractory and roughly 15 treatment-naive patients; about 17 were IGHV unmutated. Partial responses were observed in roughly 25 patients and complete responses in 2; after a median follow-up of roughly 72 months, remission was maintained in around 14 patients and progression was observed in some twelve. Samples at response were collected after a median of around twelve months of treatment, with a range of about 6 to 36 months. On average, each sample yielded approximately 250,000 productive templates and tens of thousands of productive rearrangements. Of the roughly 86 participants in the trial, about two dozen had longitudinal samples available. Cryopreserved peripheral blood mononuclear cells were collected at three points: before therapy, at response, and at either sustained remission or disease progression. Patients were still on ibrutinib when every remission and progressive disease sample was collected.

With respect to this clone: What this receptor recognizes is not known. No base quality information exists; no much larger clone differs at one position.

A MiSeq instrument was used for deep resolution sequencing, which targeted depths ranging from 1 in 1 million up to 1 in 200,000 T cells, with coverage averaging 10x for each clonotype. The immunoSEQ hsTCRB Kit was used to generate the TCR beta libraries. The authors' analysis ran thus. The data were analyzed with ImmunoSEQ Analyzer and ImmunoSEQ Data Assistant, and V, D and J gene assignments followed IMGT definitions. Clonality was computed as one minus normalized Shannon entropy of productive rearrangement frequencies, ranging from 0 to 1. Only overrepresented clonotypes making up at least 0.05% of the repertoire of each patient were included in the public clonotype analysis. Repertoires from some twelve age-matched healthy donors in immuneACCESS were used as clonality controls. In its TCRdb copy, this immuneACCESS table keeps in-frame sequences only and misses some clones. Where compared with another copy, unresolved V genes explain less than half of these, and the others have no known cause. The V and J calls and clone size were taken over from that table, and D and trimming were inferred from the DNA. The table for this sample lists about 130,000 clones; 84% of them were counted only once. The top ten hold around 3.3% of the sample.

Based on the germline V gene, the CDR1 and CDR2 sequences are SGHTA and FQGTGA. The CDR3 contains 13 residues, cysteine and phenylalanine counted. Of the read, only the CDR3 DNA is kept; its 39 bases are in frame from base 1. At the junction V is shortened by 3 bases and J by 5 bases, with 10 bases in between. The meaning of the sample's time point label: roughly 25 months on ibrutinib. For TCR beta library preparation, around 2.1 micrograms of genomic DNA were extracted from the cryopreserved PBMCs. Longitudinal blood samples from CLL patients on ibrutinib monotherapy underwent high-throughput TCR beta sequencing. The patients took part in an open-label, single-center phase 2 trial of ibrutinib monotherapy. Broad study findings and their caveats: Lymph node repertoires were not examined, and the timing of sampling was not matched between patients in sustained remission and those whose disease progressed. At baseline, clonality was higher than in age-matched healthy donors and showed a strong correlation with circulating CD8+ T-cell counts. Clonality rose at ibrutinib response, remained stable during sustained remission, and dropped back toward baseline at progression. Public clonotypes were rare and either contracted or stayed stable during treatment, and the rise in clonality at ibrutinib response reflected the expansion of private clonotypes.

The sequence joins TRBV7-3 to TRBJ1-1, with no reliable assignment of the D segment. This TCR was sampled from a human donor with chronic lymphocytic leukemia. Here the sequenced sample was PBMCs, taken after 24 months of ibrutinib treatment. The CDR3 region: CASSFQARTEAFF. The DNA sequence is given as TGTGCCAGCAGCTTTCAGGCGCGGACTGAAGCTTTCTTT.